A single TCR beta chain is shown here with its context. The target antigen is unknown. Amplified regions were TCR beta CDR3 sequences from RNA transcripts. HTBI primers were the set used in a first-round RT-PCR of the TCR CDR3. TCRdb independently ran MiXCR on the multiplex PCR reads; one entry per CDR3 protein. The sample shows under 400,000 distinct CDR3 sequences, 15% to 19% of them seen only once. The entry originates in a study of T cells in Graves' hyperthyroidism and ophthalmopathy. Findings and limits, study-wide: Blood also showed most of the thyroid clonotypes that were expanded above 0.001.

The CDR3 is 18 residues long. Germline V gives CDR1 SGHVS, CDR2 FQNEAQ. With V trimmed by 5 bases and J by 2 bases, 12 bases remained unmatched. From more than 9.5 ml of fresh peripheral blood, PBMCs were isolated. This clonotype originated in a woman under 30 with Graves' hyperthyroidism that later progressed to Graves' ophthalmopathy. The rearrangement links TRBV7-8 to TRBJ2-3, with 11 bases fitting TRBD2. The material sequenced was blood. CDR3 coding DNA: TGTGCCAGCAGCGAAAGGACTAGCGGGCAAGGCAACACAGATACGCAGTATTTT. Translation gives CASSERTSGQGNTDTQYF.